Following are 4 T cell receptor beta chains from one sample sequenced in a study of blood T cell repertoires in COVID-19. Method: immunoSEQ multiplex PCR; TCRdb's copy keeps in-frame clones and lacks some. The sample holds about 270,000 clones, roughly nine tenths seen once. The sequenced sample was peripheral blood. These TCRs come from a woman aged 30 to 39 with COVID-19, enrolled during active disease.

CDR3 DNA: TGTGCCAGCGGTACCGTTCAAGCCTACACCTTC. Translation: CASGTVQAYTF. V and J are TRBV11-3 and TRBJ1-2, with no clear D. This CDR3 has 11 amino acids. V lost 8 bases and J 10 bases, leaving 14 bases between the germline ends. Germline V CDR1 and CDR2: SGHNT, YENEEA.

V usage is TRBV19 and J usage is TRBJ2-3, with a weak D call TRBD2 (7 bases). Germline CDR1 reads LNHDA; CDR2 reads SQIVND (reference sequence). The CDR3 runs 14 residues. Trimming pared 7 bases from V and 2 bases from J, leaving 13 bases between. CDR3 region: CASKRGGTTDTQYF. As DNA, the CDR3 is TGTGCCAGTAAGAGGGGGGGGACCACAGATACGCAGTATTTT.

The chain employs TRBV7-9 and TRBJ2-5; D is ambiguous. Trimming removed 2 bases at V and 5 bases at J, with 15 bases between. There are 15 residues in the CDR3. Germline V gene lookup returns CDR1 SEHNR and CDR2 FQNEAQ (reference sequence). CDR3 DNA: TGTGCCAGCAGCTTAAAATCCGCGGTGGTGGAGACCCAGTACTTC. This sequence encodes CASSLKSAVVETQYF. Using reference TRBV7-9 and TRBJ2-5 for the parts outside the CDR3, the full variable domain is DTGVSQNPRHKITKRGQNVTFRCDPISEHNRLYWYRQTLGQGPEFLTYFQNEAQLEKSRLLSDRFSAERPKGSFSTLEIQRTEQGDSAMYLCASSLKSAVVETQYFGPGTRLLVL.

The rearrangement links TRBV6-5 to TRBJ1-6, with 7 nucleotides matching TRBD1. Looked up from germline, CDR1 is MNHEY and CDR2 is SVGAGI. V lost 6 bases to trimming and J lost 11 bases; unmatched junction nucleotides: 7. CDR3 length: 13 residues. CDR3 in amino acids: CASRLGQITPLHF. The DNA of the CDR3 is TGTGCCAGCAGATTGGGACAGATTACACCCCTCCACTTT.